Detailed here is one T cell receptor (beta chain). Its specificity is unknown. Terminally differentiated effector memory CD45RA+ cells were excluded by CCR7 positive selection of CD45RO-negative cells. Healthy adults negative for HIV, lacking recent acute infections or vaccinations, served as donors. This entry comes from a study of shared clonotypes between healthy human individuals. Findings of the study overall: Clonotypes that were shared across a handful of donors made up roughly 5% of naive CD4 clonotypes. Donor scarcity curtailed the genetic and exposure-history diversity represented herein.

The CDR3 contains 19 residues. Trimming removed 2 bases at V and 2 bases at J, with 25 bases between. CDR1 and CDR2 (germline): SGHNT, YENEEA. Libraries were prepared by immunoSEQ multiplex PCR; TCRdb keeps only in-frame clonotypes and omits some of them. Seen here are about 2.2 million clones, just under 95% observed once, and the top ten hold less than 2%. The sequencing input was naive CD8+ T cells from PBMCs. The chain joins TRBV11-3 to TRBJ2-7; D ambiguous. This receptor was identified in a man aged 18 to 35 in good health. Some clones in this sample may be carry-over from other donors' samples. The CDR3 DNA reads as TGTGCCAGCAGCTTACCCCCTACTTTTTCCGCCGAATATCCCTACGAGCAGTACTTC. Amino acids: CASSLPPTFSAEYPYEQYF.